This paragraph reports one T cell receptor beta chain. Its antigen is unknown. This specimen comes from a study of blood T cells in healthy people across ages. Regarding the study as a whole: In older individuals, TCR beta diversity per million T cells was lower, falling roughly linearly with age.

A second about 6 to 12 cycle PCR used barcoded and J-beta primers. Every single cDNA molecule received a tag from a template-switch adaptor with 12 random nucleotides. TCRdb itself ran the 5' RACE reads through MiXCR, one entry per CDR3 protein. The sample gives about 800,000 distinct CDR3 sequences, more than 20% of which show up once; roughly 3.5% is in the top ten. The CDR3 runs to 16 residues. Germline values: CDR1 SGHAT, CDR2 FQNNGV. With 5 bases removed from V and 4 bases from J, the gap between germline ends came to 20 bases. These data were also reused for a study on T cells of mothers and their children.

Sequenced material: blood. The sequence derives from a boy younger than 18 in good health. This chain joins TRBV11-2 and TRBJ1-2, with D maybe TRBD1 (6 bases). The CDR3 is CASSPQTGNRSYGYTF. The CDR3 bases are TGTGCCAGCAGCCCGCAGACAGGCAATCGGAGCTATGGCTACACCTTC.